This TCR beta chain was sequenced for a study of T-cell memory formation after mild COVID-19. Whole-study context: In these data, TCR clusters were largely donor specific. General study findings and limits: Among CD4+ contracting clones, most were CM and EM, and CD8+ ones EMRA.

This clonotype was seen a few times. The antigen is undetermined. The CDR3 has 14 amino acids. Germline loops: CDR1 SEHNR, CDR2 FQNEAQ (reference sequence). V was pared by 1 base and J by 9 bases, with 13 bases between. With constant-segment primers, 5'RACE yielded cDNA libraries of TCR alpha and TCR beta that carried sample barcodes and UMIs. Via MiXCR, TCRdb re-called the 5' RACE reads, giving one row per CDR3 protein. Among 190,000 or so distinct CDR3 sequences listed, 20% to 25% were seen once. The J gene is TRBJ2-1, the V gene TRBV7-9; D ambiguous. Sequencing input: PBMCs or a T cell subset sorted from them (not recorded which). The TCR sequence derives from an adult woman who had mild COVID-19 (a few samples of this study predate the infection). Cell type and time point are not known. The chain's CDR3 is CASSLDGPVGEQFF. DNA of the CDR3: TGTGCCAGCAGCTTAGATGGCCCAGTGGGTGAGCAGTTCTTC.